The 21 T cell receptor beta chains below were found in one sample sequenced in a study of cytomegalovirus exposure and HLA in healthy donors. The study ran its PCR with 60 Vbeta and 13 Jbeta primers. Data came from immunoSEQ multiplex PCR; TCRdb stores just in-frame clones and leaves some out. The repertoire holds about 92,000 clones, with about 85% as singletons. Sample: PBMCs. The receptors here all came from a girl aged 2 to 9 in good health and CMV-seropositive.

The rearrangement joins TRBV6-4 to TRBJ1-5; D remains unclear. The CDR3 contains 13 residues. Germline CDR1 and CDR2: MRHNA and SNTAGT. The V gene lost 6 bases and the J gene lost 3 bases, with 9 bases spanning the gap. The CDR3 protein is CASSSEPNQPQHF. The CDR3 DNA reads TGTGCCAGCAGCTCAGAACCCAATCAGCCCCAGCATTTT.

The chain carries TRBV30 and TRBJ2-2; D is undetermined. Deletions cut 4 bases from V and 6 bases from J, with 6 bases between. The CDR3 is made up of 11 amino acids. Germline CDR1 GTSNPN, CDR2 SVGIG (reference sequence). This CDR3 reads CAWKPPGELFF. For the CDR3, the DNA is TGTGCCTGGAAGCCCCCCGGGGAGCTGTTTTTT. The variable domain in full, completed from reference TRBV30 and TRBJ2-2, reads SQTIHQWPATLVQPVGSPLSLECTVEGTSNPNLYWYRQAAGRGLQLLFYSVGIGQISSEVPQNLSASRPQDRQFILSSKKLLLSDSGFYLCAWKPPGELFFGEGSRLTVL.

The chain joins TRBV5-6 to TRBJ2-1; TRBD2 matches 12 bases. After removal of 4 bases from V and 7 bases from J, the junction contained 9 bases not matched to a gene. Germline lookup yields CDR1 SGHDT and CDR2 YYEEEE. The CDR3 has 16 amino acids. CDR3 coding DNA: TGTGCCAGCAGCCGGTTGACTAGCGGGAGTATTAATGAGCAGTTCTTC. This translates into CASSRLTSGSINEQFF.

The chain couples TRBV6-5 to TRBJ1-1; D remains unclear. Per the germline V gene, CDR1 is MNHEY and CDR2 is SVGAGI. This CDR3 contains 13 residues. V was trimmed by 0 bases and J by 1 base, leaving 3 bases between them. CDR3 sequence (DNA): TGTGCCAGCAGTTACTCGAGGAACACTGAAGCTTTCTTT. Residues: CASSYSRNTEAFF.

The chain carries TRBV14 and TRBJ2-5, with 13 nucleotides matching TRBD2. J lost 4 bases, V lost 5 bases, and 4 bases had no gene match. CDR1 is SGHDN, CDR2 FVKESK, per germline. The CDR3 totals 15 residues. The CDR3 DNA follows: TGTGCCAGCAGCGACCGACTAGCGGGAGGAGAGACCCAGTACTTC. Protein sequence: CASSDRLAGGETQYF.

J is TRBJ1-1 and V is TRBV19, with TRBD1 matching 8 bases. The germline V gene has CDR1 LNHDA and CDR2 SQIVND (reference sequence). CDR3 length equals 13 residues. With V trimmed by 5 bases and J by 7 bases, 6 bases remained unmatched. Written as DNA, the CDR3 is TGTGCCAGTAGTTTACAGGGGGAGGATGAAGCTTTCTTT. Its translation is CASSLQGEDEAFF.

The gene calls are TRBV27 and TRBJ2-6; D is unclear. CDR3 length: 14 residues. V was pared by 2 bases and J by 0 bases, with 2 bases between. Germline CDR1 reads MNHEY; CDR2 reads SMNVEV (reference sequence). The chain's CDR3 is CASSLRSGANVLTF. The CDR3 DNA sequence: TGTGCCAGCAGTTTACGCTCTGGGGCCAACGTCCTGACTTTC.

The rearrangement joins TRBV9 to TRBJ2-3, with TRBD1 matching 9 bases. The V and J ends lost 0 bases and 4 bases, in that order; junction bases with no gene match: 6. CDR3 length equals 16 residues. Germline V CDR1 and CDR2: SGDLS, YYNGEE. CDR3 coding DNA: TGTGCCAGCAGCGTAGCAAGGGACAGGGTATCAGATACGCAGTATTTT. Its protein product is CASSVARDRVSDTQYF.

This chain links TRBV6-1 with TRBJ1-2; TRBD1 matches at 9 bases. Trimming removed 6 bases from V and 4 bases from J; junction bases left unmatched: 6. This CDR3 has 14 residues. Looked up from germline, CDR1 is MNHNS and CDR2 is SASEGT. In DNA, the CDR3 is TGTGCCAGCAGCCAACAGGGGGCGGGCTATGGCTACACCTTC. This codes for CASSQQGAGYGYTF.

The J gene is TRBJ2-5, the V gene TRBV18, with 8 bases that match TRBD1. V lost 2 bases to trimming and J lost 3 bases; unmatched junction nucleotides: 8. The CDR3 sequence is 16 residues long. Germline CDR1 reads KGHSH; CDR2 reads LQKENI. The CDR3 nucleotides read TGTGCCAGCTCACCATCGGACAGGGTGTTTGAAGAGACCCAGTACTTC. Encoded protein: CASSPSDRVFEETQYF.

This chain uses TRBV28 with TRBJ1-5; D is perhaps TRBD1 (6 bases). V lost 6 bases and J lost 11, with 11 bases in between. The CDR3 has 11 residues. In germline, CDR1 is MDHEN, CDR2 SYDVKM. CDR3 residues: CASRQGRSQHF. The DNA for the CDR3 is TGTGCCAGCAGACAGGGTAGATCCCAGCATTTT.

J is TRBJ2-1 and V is TRBV28; 11 bases map to TRBD2. There are 17 residues in the CDR3. The germline gives CDR1 MDHEN, CDR2 SYDVKM. The junction had 7 bases not matched to a gene; V was cut back by 6 bases and J by 0 bases. CDR3 DNA sequence: TGTGCCAGCAGGGGGACTAGCGGCTCGAGCTCCTACAATGAGCAGTTCTTC. The encoded protein is CASRGTSGSSSYNEQFF.

CDR3 loop: CASSGSDSGHSSYEQYF. As DNA, the CDR3 is TGTGCCAGCAGCGGCTCTGATAGCGGGCACAGCTCCTACGAGCAGTACTTC. The chain joins TRBV7-9 to TRBJ2-7; TRBD2 aligns across 7 bases. Unmatched junction bases numbered 13, after V lost 5 bases and J lost 0 bases. The length of the CDR3 is 17 residues. Per the germline V gene, CDR1 is SEHNR and CDR2 is FQNEAQ (reference sequence).

The chain combines TRBV4-1 with TRBJ1-5, with 8 bases fitting TRBD1. CDR3 length: 16 amino acids. Germline V gene data show CDR1 as MGHRA and CDR2 as YSYEKL. Trimming removed 3 bases from V and 2 bases from J; junction bases left unmatched: 6. In nucleotides, the CDR3 is TGCGCCAGCAGCCAGCAAGAGACAGGGGGCAATCAGCCCCAGCATTTT. Amino acids: CASSQQETGGNQPQHF.

This clone was detected only a few times. V usage is TRBV7-9 and J usage is TRBJ1-4, with D unresolved. V gave up 2 bases and J gave up 4 bases, with 11 bases separating them. The CDR3 extends over 15 amino acids. Per germline, CDR1 SEHNR and CDR2 FQNEAQ (reference sequence). CDR3 coding DNA: TGTGCCAGCAGCTTAAGGGAGGTTCTTAATGAAAAACTGTTTTTT. It yields the protein CASSLREVLNEKLFF.

This clone was found once. The chain carries TRBV6-6 and TRBJ1-5, with 9 bases fitting TRBD1. This CDR3 contains 14 residues. The germline CDR1 and CDR2 sequences are MNHNY and SVGAGI (reference sequence). V was pared by 4 bases and J by 7 bases, with 5 bases of the junction left unmatched. DNA for the CDR3: TGTGCCAGCAGTTCAAGGGACAGGGCCCAGCCCCAGCATTTT. Translated, it gives CASSSRDRAQPQHF.

There are a few counts of this clone. This chain links TRBV7-2 with TRBJ2-1; 8 bases fit TRBD1. The CDR3 spans 13 residues. Germline V gene data show CDR1 as SGHTA and CDR2 as FQGNSA. V shed 5 bases and J 10 bases; nucleotides not matched to a gene: 7. DNA for the CDR3: TGTGCCAGCAGCATGGGGACAGGCGGCGAGCAGTTCTTC. Its translation is CASSMGTGGEQFF.

The chain uses TRBV5-4 and TRBJ2-1, with TRBD2 matching 13 bases. Losses at the gene ends were 0 bases for V and 5 bases for J; bases not matched to a gene: 5. Germline CDR1 is SGHNT and CDR2 is YYREEE (reference sequence). The CDR3 spans 17 residues. The CDR3 loop reads CASSLGAGLAGNNEQFF. In DNA, the CDR3 is TGTGCCAGCAGCTTGGGGGCGGGACTAGCGGGAAACAATGAGCAGTTCTTC.

J is TRBJ1-1 and V is TRBV4-1; TRBD1 might be the D (6 bases). Germline V gene lookup returns CDR1 MGHRA and CDR2 YSYEKL. Deletions cut 1 base from V and 6 bases from J, with 30 bases between. This CDR3 is built from 20 residues. The CDR3 sequence is CASSQGQRGGAPGAHAEAFF. The DNA for the CDR3 is TGCGCCAGCAGCCAAGGCCAAAGGGGGGGGGCGCCAGGTGCTCATGCTGAAGCTTTCTTT.

This clone was observed a single time. The chain uses TRBV30 and TRBJ2-2; 7 bases map to TRBD1. Unmatched junction bases numbered 8, after V lost 3 bases and J lost 7 bases. The germline V gene encodes CDR1 GTSNPN and CDR2 SVGIG (reference sequence). CDR3 length: 14 amino acids. The CDR3 protein is CAWSVTGAYGELFF. The CDR3 nucleotides read TGTGCCTGGAGCGTTACAGGGGCCTACGGGGAGCTGTTTTTT.

J is TRBJ1-2 and V is TRBV6-5; no clear D gene. The V and J ends lost 10 bases and 8 bases respectively, with 20 bases between them. The CDR3 has 13 amino acids. Germline V lookup: CDR1 MNHEY, CDR2 SVGAGI. CDR3 coding DNA: TGTGCCACCGGGCGGGCGAGTGGTGGCGGCTACACCTTC. Its protein is CATGRASGGGYTF.